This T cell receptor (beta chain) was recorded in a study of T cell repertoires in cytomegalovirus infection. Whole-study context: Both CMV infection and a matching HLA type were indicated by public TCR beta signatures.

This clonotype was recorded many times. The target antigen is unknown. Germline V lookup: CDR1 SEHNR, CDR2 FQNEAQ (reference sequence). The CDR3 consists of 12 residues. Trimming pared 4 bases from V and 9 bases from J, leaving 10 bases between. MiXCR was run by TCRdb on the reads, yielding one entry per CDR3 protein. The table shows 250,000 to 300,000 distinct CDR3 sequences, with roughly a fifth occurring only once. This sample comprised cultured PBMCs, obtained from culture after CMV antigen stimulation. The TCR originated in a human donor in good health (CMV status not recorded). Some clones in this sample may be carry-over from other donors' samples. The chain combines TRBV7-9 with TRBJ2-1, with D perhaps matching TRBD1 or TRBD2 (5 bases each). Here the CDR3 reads CASSSTGTEQFF. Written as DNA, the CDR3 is TGTGCCAGCAGCTCAACTGGGACTGAGCAGTTCTTC.